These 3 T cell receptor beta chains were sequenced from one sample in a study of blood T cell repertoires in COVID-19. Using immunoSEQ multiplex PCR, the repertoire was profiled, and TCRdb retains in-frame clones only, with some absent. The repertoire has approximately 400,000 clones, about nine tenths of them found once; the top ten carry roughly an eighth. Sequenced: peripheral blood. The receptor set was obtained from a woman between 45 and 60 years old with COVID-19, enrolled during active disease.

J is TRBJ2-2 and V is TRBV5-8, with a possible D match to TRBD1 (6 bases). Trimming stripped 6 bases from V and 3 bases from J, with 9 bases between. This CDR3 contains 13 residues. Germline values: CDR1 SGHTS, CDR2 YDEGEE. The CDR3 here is CASMDRDTGELFF. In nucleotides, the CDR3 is TGTGCCAGCATGGACAGAGACACCGGGGAGCTGTTTTTT.

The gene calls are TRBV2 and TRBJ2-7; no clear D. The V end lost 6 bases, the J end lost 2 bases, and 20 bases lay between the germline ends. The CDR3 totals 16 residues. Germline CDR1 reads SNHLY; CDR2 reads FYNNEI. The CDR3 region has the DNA TGTGCCAGCAGCTCCTCGTTTGGCTTTCGTCCCTACGAGCAGTACTTC. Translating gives CASSSSFGFRPYEQYF.

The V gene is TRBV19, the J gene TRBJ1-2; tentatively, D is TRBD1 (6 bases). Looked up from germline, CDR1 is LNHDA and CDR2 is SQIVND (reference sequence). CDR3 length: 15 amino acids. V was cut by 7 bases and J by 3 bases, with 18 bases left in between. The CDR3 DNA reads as TGTGCCAGTAAAAGCCGAGATGACAGGCACTATGGCTACACCTTC. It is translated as CASKSRDDRHYGYTF.